The sequence of this T cell receptor (beta chain) was determined in a study of OX40 agonist ivuxolimab in advanced cancers. Study-level findings and limits: There was clonal expansion of CD4+ and CD8+ blood T cells by week 6 at 0.1 to 3.0 mg/kg. The work left the antigen specificity of expanded peripheral T cells undetermined. Expansion of clones was among the lowest in partial responders at 0.1-3.0 mg/kg.

This CDR3 contains 16 residues. Germline assignment: CDR1 SGHVS and CDR2 FQNEAQ. This table comes from immunoSEQ multiplex PCR, and its TCRdb copy is limited to in-frame clones, with some not included. The top ten hold around 4% of the sample, which has approximately 50,000 clones, around 80% seen once. This clone has a single count. As yet, its antigen is unknown. This receptor was taken from an adult with an advanced solid tumor such as melanoma, head and neck, liver or kidney cancer. The material was CD4+ or CD8+ T cells sorted from blood, obtained in a trial of the OX40 agonist ivuxolimab. V is TRBV7-8 and J is TRBJ2-5, with 10 bases matching TRBD2. The J call could be wrong; TRBJ2-7 is a better fit for the DNA end. CDR3 sequence reads: CASSAGLANLPGEQYF. The DNA for the CDR3 is TGTGCCAGCAGCGCGGGACTAGCGAATCTACCAGGCGAGCAGTACTTC.